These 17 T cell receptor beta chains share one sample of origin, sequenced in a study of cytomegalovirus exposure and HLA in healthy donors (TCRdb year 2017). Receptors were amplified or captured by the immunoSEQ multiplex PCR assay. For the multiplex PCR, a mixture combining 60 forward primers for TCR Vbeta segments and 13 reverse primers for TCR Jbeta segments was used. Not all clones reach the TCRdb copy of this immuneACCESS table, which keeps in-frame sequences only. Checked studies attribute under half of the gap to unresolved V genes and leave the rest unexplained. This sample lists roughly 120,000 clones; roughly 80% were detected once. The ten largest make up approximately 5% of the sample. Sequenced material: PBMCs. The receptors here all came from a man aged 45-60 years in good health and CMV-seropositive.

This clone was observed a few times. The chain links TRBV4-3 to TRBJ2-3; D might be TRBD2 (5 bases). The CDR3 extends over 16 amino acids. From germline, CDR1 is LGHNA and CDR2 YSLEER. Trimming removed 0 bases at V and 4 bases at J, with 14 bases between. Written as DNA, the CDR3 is TGCGCCAGCAGCCAAGATATATCTGGAGGCGCAGATACGCAGTATTTT. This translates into CASSQDISGGADTQYF.

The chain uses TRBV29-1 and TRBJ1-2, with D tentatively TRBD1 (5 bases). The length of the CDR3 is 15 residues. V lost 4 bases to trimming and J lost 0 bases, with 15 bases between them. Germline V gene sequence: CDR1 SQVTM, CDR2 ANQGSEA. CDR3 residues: CSVGRDSGSNYGYTF. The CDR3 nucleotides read TGCAGCGTTGGTAGGGACTCAGGCTCTAACTATGGCTACACCTTC.

CDR3 bases: TGTGCCTGGGAGTCACAGCCTAATGAAAAACTGTTTTTT. Encoded protein: CAWESQPNEKLFF. The V and J genes are TRBV30 and TRBJ1-4; D is unclear. Germline-derived CDR1 and CDR2 are GTSNPN and SVGIG (reference sequence). There are 13 residues in the CDR3. V dropped 5 bases and J dropped 3 bases, with 10 bases sitting between them.

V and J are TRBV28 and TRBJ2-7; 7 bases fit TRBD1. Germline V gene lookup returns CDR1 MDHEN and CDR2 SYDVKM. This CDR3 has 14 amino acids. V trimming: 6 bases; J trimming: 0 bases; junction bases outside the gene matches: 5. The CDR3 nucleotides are TGTGCCAGCAGGAGCACAGGGGCCTCCTACGAGCAGTACTTC. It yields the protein CASRSTGASYEQYF.

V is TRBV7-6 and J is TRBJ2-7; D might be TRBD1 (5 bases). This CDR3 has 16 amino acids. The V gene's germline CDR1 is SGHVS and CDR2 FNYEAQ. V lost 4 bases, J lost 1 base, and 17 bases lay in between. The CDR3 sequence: CASSSSVGQGSYEQYF. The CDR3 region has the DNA TGTGCCAGCAGCTCAAGCGTGGGGCAGGGATCCTACGAGCAGTACTTC.

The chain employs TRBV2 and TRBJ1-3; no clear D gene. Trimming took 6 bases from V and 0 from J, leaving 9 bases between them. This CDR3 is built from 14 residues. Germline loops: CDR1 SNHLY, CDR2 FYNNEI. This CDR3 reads CASSGSSSGNTIYF. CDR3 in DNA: TGTGCCAGCAGCGGGTCCTCCTCTGGAAACACCATATATTTT.

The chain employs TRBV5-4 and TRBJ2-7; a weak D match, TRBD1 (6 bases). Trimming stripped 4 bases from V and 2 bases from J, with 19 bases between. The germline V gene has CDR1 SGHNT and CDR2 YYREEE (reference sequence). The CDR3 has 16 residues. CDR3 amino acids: CASSPRAGTPAYEQYF. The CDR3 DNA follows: TGTGCCAGCAGCCCTCGAGCCGGGACACCAGCCTACGAGCAGTACTTC.

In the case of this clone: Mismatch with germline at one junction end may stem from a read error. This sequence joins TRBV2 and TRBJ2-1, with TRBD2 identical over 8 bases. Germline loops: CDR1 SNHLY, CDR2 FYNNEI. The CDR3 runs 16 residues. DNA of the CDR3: TGTGCCAGCAGGGAGAGCGGGAGTGGGTCCTGCAATGAGCAGTTCTTC. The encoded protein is CASRESGSGSCNEQFF.

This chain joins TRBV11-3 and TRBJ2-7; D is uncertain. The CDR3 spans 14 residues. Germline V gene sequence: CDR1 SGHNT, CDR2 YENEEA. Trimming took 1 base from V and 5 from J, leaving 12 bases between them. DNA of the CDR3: TGTGCCAGCAGCTTAGGTGGCAGGCCCCACGAGCAGTACTTC. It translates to CASSLGGRPHEQYF.

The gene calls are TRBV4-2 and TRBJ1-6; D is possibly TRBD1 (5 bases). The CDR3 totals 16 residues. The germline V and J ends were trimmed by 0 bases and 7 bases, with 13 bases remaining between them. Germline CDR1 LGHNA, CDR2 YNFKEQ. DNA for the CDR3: TGTGCCAGCAGCCAAGATATCCAGGGTAGGAATTCACCCCTCCACTTT. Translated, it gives CASSQDIQGRNSPLHF.

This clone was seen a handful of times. The CDR3 DNA reads TGCGCCAGCAGTGCGGGGTCTTACGAGCAGTACTTC. Its translation: CASSAGSYEQYF. The chain has TRBV10-2 and TRBJ2-7; possible D gene TRBD2, 5 bases. V lost 4 bases and J lost 4, with 8 bases in between. Germline values: CDR1 WSHSY, CDR2 SAAADI. The CDR3 has 12 amino acids.

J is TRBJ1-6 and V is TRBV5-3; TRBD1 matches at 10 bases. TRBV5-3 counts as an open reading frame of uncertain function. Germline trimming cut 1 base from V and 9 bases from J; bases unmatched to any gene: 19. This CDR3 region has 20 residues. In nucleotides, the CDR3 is TGTGCCAGAAGCTTGTCTTCAGGGACAGGGGAACCCATTGGAGGTTCACCCCTCCACTTT. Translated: CARSLSSGTGEPIGGSPLHF.

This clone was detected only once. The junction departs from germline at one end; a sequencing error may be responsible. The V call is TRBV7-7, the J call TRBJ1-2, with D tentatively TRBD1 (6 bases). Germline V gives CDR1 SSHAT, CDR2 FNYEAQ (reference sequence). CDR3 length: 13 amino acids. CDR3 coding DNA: TGTGCTAGCAGTTCATTACAGGGCGATGGCTACACCTTC. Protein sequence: CASSSLQGDGYTF.

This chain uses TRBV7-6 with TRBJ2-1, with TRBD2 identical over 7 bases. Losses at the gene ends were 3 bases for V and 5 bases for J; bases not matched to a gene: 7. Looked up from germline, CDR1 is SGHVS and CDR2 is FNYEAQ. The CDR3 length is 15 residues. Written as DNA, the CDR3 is TGTGCCAGCAGCTTGGTGGGGGGGGTACACAATGAGCAGTTCTTC. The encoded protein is CASSLVGGVHNEQFF.

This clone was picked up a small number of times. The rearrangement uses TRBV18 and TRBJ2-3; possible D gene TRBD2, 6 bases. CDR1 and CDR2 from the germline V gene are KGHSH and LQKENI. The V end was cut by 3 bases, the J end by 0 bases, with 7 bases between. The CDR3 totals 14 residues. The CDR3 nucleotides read TGTGCCAGCTCACCGGGGAGGAGCACAGATACGCAGTATTTT. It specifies CASSPGRSTDTQYF.

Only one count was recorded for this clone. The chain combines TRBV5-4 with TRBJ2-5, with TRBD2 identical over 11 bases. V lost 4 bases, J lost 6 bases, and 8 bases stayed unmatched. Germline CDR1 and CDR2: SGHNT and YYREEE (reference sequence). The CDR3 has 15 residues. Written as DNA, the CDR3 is TGTGCCAGCAGCGGGGGGACTAGCGGTGGAAAGACCCAGTACTTC. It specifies CASSGGTSGGKTQYF.

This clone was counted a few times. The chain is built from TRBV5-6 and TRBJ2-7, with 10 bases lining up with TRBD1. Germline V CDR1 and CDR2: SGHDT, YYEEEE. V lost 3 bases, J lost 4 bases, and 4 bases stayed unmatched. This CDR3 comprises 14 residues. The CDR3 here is CASSSPGQGYEQYF. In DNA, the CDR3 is TGTGCCAGCAGCTCTCCGGGACAGGGGTACGAGCAGTACTTC.